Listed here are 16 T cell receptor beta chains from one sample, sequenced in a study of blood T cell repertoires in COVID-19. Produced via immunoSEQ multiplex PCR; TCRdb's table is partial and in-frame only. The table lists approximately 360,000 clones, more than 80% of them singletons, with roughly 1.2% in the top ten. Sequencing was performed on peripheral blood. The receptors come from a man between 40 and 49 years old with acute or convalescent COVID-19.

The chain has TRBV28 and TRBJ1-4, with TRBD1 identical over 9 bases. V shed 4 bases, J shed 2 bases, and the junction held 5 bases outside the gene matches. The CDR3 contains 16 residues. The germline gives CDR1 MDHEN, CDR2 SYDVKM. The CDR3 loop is CASSSTGGKTNEKLFF. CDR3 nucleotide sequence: TGTGCCAGCAGTTCAACAGGGGGCAAGACTAATGAAAAACTGTTTTTT.

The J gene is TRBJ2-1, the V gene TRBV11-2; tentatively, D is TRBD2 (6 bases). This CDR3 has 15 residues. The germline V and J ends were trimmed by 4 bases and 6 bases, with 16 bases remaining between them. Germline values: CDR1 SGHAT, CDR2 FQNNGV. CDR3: CASSSPTSGVNEQFF. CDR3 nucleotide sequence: TGTGCCAGCAGCTCTCCGACTAGTGGGGTCAATGAGCAGTTCTTC.

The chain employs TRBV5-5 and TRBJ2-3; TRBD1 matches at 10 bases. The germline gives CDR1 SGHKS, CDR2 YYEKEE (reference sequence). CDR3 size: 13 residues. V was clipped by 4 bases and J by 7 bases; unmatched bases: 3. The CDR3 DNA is TGTGCCAGCAGCGTGGGACAGGGGAATACGCAGTATTTT. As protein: CASSVGQGNTQYF.

The CDR3 DNA sequence: TGTGCCAGCAGCGGCGGGGTATCCTATAATTCACCCCTCCACTTT. Protein product: CASSGGVSYNSPLHF. V gene TRBV9 combines with J gene TRBJ1-6; D gene unclear. V shed 3 bases and J shed 1 base, with 8 bases lying between them. There are 15 residues in the CDR3. Germline V gives CDR1 SGDLS, CDR2 YYNGEE.

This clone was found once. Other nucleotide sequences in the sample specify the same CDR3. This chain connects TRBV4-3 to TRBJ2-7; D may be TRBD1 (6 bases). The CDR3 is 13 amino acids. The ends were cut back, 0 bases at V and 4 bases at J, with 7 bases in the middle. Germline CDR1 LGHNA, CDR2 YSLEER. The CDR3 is CASSQDRGYEQYF. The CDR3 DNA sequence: TGCGCCAGCAGCCAAGACAGGGGATACGAGCAGTACTTC.

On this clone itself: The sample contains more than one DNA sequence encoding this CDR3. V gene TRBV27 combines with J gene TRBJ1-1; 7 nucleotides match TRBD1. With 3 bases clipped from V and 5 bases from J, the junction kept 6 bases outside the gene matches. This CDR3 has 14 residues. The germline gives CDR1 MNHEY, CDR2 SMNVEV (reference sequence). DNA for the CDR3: TGTGCCAGCAGTTTGGGTAGGGGGCGAACTGAAGCTTTCTTT. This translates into CASSLGRGRTEAFF.

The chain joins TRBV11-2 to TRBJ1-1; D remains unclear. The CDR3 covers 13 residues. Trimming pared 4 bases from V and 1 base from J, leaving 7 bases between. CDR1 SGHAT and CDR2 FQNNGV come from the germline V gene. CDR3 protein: CASSWAGNTEAFF. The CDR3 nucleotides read TGTGCCAGCAGCTGGGCAGGGAACACTGAAGCTTTCTTT.

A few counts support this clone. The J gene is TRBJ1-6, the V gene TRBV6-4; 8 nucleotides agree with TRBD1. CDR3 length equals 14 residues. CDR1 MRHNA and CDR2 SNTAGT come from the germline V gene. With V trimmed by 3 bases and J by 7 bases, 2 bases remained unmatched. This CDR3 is CASSEDRENSPLHF. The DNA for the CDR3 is TGTGCCAGCAGTGAGGACAGGGAAAATTCACCCCTCCACTTT.

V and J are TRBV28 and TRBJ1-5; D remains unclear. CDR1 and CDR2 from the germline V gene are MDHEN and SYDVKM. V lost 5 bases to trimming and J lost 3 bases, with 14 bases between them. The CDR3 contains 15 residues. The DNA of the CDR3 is TGTGCCAGCAGTACCCCCGAGGGAAACAATCAGCCCCAGCATTTT. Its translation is CASSTPEGNNQPQHF.

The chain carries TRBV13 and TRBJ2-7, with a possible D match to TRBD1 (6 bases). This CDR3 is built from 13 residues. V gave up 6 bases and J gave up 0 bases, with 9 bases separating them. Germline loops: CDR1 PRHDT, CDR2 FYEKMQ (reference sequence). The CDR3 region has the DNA TGTGCCAGCAGTTGGACAGCCTCCTACGAGCAGTACTTC. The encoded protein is CASSWTASYEQYF.

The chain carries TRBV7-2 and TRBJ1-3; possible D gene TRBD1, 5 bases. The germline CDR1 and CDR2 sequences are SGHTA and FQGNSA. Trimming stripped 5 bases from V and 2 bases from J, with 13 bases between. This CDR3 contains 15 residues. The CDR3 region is CASSPRAGAGNTIYF. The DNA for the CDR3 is TGTGCCAGCAGCCCCCGGGCGGGGGCTGGAAACACCATATATTTT.

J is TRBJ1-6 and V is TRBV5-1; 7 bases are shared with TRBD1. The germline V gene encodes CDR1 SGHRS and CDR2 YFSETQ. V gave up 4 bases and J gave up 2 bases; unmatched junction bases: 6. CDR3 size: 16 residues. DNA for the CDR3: TGCGCCAGCAGCGGACCCGGGACAGCCTATAATTCACCCCTCCACTTT. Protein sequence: CASSGPGTAYNSPLHF.

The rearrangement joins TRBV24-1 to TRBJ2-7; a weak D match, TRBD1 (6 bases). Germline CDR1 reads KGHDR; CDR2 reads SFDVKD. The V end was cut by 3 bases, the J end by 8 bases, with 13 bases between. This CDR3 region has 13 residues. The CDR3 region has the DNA TGTGCCACCAGTGATCAACAAGGGGACAAGCAGTACTTC. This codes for CATSDQQGDKQYF.

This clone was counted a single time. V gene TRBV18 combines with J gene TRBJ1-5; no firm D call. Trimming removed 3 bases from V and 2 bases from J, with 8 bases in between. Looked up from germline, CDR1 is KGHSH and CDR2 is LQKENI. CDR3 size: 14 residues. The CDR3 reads CASSPTQGNQPQHF. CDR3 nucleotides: TGTGCCAGCTCACCTACCCAGGGCAATCAGCCCCAGCATTTT.

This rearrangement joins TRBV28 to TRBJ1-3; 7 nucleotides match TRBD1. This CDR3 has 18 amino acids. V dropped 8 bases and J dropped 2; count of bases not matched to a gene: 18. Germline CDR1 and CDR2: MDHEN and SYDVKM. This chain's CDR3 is CASQSQSWDSRTGNTIYF. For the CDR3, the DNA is TGTGCCAGCCAGTCCCAGAGCTGGGACAGCAGGACTGGAAACACCATATATTTT.

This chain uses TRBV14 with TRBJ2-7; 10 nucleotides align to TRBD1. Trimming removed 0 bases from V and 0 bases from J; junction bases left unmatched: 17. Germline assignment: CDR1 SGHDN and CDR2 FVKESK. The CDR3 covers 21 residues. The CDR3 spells CASSQEEDRGFSEFHSYEQYF. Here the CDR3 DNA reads TGTGCCAGCAGCCAAGAAGAGGACAGGGGGTTTTCCGAGTTCCACTCCTACGAGCAGTACTTC.